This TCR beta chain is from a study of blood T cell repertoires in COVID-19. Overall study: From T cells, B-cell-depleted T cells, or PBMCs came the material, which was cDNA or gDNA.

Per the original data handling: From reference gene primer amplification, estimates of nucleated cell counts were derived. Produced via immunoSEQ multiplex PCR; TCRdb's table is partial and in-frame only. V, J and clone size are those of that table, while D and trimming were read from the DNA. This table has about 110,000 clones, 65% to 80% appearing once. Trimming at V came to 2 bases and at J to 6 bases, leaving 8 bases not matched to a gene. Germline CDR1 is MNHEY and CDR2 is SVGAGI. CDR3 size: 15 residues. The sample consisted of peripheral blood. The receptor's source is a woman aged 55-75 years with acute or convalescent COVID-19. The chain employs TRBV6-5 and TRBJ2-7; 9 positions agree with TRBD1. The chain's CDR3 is CASSYPQMTGGEQYF. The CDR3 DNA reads TGTGCCAGCAGTTACCCACAAATGACAGGGGGCGAGCAGTACTTC.